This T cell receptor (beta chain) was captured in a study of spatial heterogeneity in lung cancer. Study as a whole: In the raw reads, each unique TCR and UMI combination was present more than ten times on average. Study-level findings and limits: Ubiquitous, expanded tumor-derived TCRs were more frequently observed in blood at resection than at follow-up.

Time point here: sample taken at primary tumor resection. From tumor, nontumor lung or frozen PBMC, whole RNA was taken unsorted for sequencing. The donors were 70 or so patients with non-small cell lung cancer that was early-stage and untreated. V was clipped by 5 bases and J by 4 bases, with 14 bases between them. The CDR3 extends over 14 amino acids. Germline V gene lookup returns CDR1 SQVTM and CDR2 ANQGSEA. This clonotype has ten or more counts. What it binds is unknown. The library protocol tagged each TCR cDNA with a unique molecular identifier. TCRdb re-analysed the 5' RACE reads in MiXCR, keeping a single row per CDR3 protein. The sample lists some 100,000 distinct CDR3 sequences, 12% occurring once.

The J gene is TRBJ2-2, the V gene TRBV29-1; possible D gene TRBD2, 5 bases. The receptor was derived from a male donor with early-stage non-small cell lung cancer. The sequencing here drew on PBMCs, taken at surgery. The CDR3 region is CSVLGSITTGELFF. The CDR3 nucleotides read TGCAGCGTTCTAGGGAGCATTACCACCGGGGAGCTGTTTTTT.